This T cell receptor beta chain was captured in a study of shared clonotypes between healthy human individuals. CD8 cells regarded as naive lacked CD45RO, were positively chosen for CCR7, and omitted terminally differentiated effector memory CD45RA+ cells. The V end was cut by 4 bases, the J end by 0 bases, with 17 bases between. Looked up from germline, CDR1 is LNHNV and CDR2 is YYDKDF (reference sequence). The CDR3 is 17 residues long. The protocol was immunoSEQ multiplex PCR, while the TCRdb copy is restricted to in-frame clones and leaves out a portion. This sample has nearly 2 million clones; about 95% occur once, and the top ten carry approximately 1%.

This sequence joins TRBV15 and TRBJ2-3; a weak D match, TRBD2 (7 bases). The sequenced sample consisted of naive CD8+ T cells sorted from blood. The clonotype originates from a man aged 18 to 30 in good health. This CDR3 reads CATSTPGAGASTDTQYF. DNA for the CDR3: TGTGCCACCAGCACCCCAGGGGCGGGGGCAAGCACAGATACGCAGTATTTT.